This entry features one T cell receptor beta chain sequence. Original data processing: Estimated nucleated cell counts came from reference gene primer amplification. TCRdb's copy holds only in-frame clones and misses some; the assay was immunoSEQ multiplex PCR. V, J and clone size are those of that table, while D and trimming were read from the DNA. Of approximately 240,000 clones in the sample, around 85% are singletons; the top ten hold 6% to 7%. This sample is part of a study of blood T cell repertoires in COVID-19. At the level of the study: Samples representing acute and convalescent COVID-19 were sourced from the United States, Italy and Spain. PBMCs, B-cell-depleted T cells, or T cells provided the cDNA or gDNA that made up the material.

V was clipped by 1 base and J by 4 bases; unmatched bases: 4. This CDR3 has 15 residues. CDR1 and CDR2 from the germline V gene are MGHRA and YSYEKL. This sequence joins TRBV4-1 and TRBJ2-1, with 7 bases identical to TRBD1. The TCR comes from a woman aged 60 to 75 with active or convalescent COVID-19. The sample comprised peripheral blood. The DNA of the CDR3 is TGCGCCAGCAGCCAAGTCAGGACAGGATACAATGAGCAGTTCTTC. It yields the protein CASSQVRTGYNEQFF.